This T cell receptor (beta chain) was recorded in a study of shared clonotypes between healthy human individuals. Study-level background: For every donor, three CD4 naive, three CD4 memory, two CD8 naive and one CD8 memory plates were used. Overall study findings and caveats: Clonotype sharing among donors was thought likely to change with sequencing depth.

The method was immunoSEQ multiplex PCR; TCRdb's version includes in-frame clones alone and lacks a portion of them. The sample carries some 2.1 million clones, 85% to 95% recorded once. V trimming: 0 bases; J trimming: 4 bases; junction bases outside the gene matches: 2. CDR1 and CDR2 (germline): GTSNPN, SVGIG (reference sequence). This CDR3 has 13 amino acids. HIV-negative, healthy adults without recent acute infections or vaccinations were the donors. Comments on this clone: Antigen unknown.

This TCR was sampled from a man between 18 and 29 years old in good health. This chain joins TRBV30 and TRBJ1-2; 7 nucleotides line up with TRBD1. The specimen sequenced was naive CD4+ T cells sorted from blood. Specified subset: CD45RA+ positively selected. This chain's CDR3 is CAWSVGTAYGYTF. CDR3 bases: TGTGCCTGGAGTGTCGGGACAGCCTATGGCTACACCTTC.